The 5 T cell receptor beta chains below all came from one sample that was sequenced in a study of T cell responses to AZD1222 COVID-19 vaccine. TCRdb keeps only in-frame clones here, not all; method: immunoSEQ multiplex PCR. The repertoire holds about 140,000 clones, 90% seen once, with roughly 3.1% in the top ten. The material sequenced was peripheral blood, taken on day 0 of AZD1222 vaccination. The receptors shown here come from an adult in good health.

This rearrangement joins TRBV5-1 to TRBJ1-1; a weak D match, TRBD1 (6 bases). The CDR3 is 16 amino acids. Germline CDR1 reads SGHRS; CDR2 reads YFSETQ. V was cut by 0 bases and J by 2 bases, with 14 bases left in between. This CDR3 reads CASSLEPQGPNTEAFF. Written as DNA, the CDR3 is TGCGCCAGCAGCTTGGAGCCCCAGGGGCCTAACACTGAAGCTTTCTTT.

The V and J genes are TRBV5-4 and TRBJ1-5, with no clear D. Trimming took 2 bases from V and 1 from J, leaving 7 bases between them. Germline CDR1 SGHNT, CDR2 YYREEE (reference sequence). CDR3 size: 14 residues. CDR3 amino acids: CASSLAQSNQPQHF. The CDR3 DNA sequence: TGTGCCAGCAGCTTAGCACAAAGCAATCAGCCCCAGCATTTT.

The CDR3 sequence: CASSLAQEGARFEKLFF. CDR3 DNA: TGTGCCAGCAGCTTAGCGCAAGAGGGGGCGAGATTTGAAAAACTGTTTTTT. The chain carries TRBV7-8 and TRBJ1-4, with 7 positions matching TRBD1. Trimming took 0 bases from V and 7 from J; bases not matched to a gene: 11. This CDR3 is 17 amino acids long. CDR1 and CDR2 from the germline V gene are SGHVS and FQNEAQ.

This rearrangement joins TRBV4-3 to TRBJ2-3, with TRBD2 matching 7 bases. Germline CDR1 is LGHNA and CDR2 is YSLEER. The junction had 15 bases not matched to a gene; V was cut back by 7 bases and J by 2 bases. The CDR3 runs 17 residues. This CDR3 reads CASTSTLWRGNTDTQYF. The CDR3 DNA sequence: TGCGCCAGCACCTCTACTTTGTGGCGGGGGAACACAGATACGCAGTATTTT.

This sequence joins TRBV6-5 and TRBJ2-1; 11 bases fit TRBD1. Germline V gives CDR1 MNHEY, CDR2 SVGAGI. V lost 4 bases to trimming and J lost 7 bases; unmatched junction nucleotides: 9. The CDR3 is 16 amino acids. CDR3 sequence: CASSLWTGGVGNEQFF. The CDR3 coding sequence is TGTGCCAGCAGTTTATGGACAGGGGGCGTAGGAAATGAGCAGTTCTTC.